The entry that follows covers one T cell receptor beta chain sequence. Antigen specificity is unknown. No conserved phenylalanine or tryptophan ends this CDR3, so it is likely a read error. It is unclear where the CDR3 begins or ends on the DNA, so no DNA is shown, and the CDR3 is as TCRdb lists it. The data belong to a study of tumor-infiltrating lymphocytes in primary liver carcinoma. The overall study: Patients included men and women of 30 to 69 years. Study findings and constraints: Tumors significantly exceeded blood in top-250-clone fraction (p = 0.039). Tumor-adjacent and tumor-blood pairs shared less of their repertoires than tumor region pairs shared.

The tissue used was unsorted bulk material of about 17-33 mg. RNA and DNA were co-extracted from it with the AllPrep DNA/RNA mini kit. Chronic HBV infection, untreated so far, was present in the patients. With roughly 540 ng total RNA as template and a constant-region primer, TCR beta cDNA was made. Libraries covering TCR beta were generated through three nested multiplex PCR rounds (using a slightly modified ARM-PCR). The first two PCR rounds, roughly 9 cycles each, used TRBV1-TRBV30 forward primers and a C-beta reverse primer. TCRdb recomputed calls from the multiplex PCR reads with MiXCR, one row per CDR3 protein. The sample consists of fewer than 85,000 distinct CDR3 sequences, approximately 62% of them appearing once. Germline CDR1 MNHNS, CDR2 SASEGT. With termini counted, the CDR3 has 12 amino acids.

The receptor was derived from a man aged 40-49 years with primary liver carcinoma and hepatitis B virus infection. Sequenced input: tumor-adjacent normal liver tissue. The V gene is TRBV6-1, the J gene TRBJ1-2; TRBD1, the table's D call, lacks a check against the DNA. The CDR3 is CASSEGWGRNTI.